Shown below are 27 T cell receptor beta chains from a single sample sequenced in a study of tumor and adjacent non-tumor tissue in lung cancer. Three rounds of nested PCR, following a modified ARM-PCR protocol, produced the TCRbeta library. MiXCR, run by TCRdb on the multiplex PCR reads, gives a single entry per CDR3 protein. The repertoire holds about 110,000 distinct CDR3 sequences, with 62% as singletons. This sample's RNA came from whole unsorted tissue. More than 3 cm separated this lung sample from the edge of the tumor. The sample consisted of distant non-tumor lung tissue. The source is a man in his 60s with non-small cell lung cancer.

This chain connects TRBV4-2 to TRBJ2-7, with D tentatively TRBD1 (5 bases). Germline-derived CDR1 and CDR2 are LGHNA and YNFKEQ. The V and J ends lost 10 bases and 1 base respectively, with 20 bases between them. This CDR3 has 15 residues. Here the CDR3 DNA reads TGTGCCATTAGCCAAGGGGTGGGCGTTTCCTACGAGCAGTACTTC. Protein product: CAISQGVGVSYEQYF.

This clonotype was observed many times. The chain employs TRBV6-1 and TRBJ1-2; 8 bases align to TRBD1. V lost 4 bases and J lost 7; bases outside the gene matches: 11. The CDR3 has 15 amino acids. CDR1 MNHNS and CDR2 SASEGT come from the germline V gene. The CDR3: CASSAAIGQGLGYTF. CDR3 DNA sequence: TGTGCCAGCAGTGCGGCGATCGGACAGGGCCTTGGCTACACCTTC.

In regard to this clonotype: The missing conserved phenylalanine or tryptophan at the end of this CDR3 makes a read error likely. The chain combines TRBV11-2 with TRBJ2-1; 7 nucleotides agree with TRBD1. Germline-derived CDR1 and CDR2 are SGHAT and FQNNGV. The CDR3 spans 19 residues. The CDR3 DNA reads TGTGGCAGCAGCGTACTAGGACAGGTAGACAGTAGATCCTACAATGAGCAGTTCTAC. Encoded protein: CGSSVLGQVDSRSYNEQFY.

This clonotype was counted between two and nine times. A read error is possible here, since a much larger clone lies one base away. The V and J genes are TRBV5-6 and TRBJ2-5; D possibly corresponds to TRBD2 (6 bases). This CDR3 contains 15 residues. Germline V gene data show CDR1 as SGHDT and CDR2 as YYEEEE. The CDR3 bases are TGTACCAGCAGCTCCCCAGAGGAGGGAATAGAGACCCAGTACTTC. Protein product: CTSSSPEEGIETQYF. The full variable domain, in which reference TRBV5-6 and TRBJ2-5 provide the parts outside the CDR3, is DAGVTQSPTHLIKTRGQQVTLRCSPKSGHDTVSWYQQALGQGPQFIFQYYEEEERQRGNFPDRFSGHQFPNYSSELNVNALLLGDSALYLCTSSSPEEGIETQYFGPGTRLLVL.

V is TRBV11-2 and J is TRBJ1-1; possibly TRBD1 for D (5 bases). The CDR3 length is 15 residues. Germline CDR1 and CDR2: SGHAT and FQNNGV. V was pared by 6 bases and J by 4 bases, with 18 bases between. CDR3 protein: CASSPPWGSTTEAFF. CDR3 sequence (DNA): TGTGCCAGCAGTCCCCCCTGGGGCAGTACCACTGAAGCTTTCTTT.

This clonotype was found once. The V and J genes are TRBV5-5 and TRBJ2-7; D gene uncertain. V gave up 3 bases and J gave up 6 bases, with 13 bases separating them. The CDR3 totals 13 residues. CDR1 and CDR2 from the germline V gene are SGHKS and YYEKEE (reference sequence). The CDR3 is CASSSVGITEQYF. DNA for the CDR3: TGTGCCAGCAGCTCGGTAGGGATAACCGAGCAGTACTTC.

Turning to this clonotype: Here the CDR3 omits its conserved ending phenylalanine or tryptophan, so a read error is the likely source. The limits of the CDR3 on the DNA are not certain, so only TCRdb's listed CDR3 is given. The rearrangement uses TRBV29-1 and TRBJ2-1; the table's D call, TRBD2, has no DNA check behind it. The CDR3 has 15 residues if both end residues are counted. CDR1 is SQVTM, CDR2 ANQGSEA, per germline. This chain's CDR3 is CSVEGSHNPYNEQLL.

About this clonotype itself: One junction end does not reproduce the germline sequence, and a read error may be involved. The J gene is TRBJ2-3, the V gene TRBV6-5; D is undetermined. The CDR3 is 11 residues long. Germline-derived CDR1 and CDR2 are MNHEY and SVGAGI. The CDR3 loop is CASRAGDTHYF. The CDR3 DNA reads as TGTGCCAGCAGGGCAGGAGATACGCACTACTTT.

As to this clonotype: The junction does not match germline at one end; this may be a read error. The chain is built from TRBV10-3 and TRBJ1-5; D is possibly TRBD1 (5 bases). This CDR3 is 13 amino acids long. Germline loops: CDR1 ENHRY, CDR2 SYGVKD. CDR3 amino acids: CVTAGGVSQAQHF. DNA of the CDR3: TGTGTCACCGCGGGGGGGGTAAGTCAGGCCCAGCATTTT.

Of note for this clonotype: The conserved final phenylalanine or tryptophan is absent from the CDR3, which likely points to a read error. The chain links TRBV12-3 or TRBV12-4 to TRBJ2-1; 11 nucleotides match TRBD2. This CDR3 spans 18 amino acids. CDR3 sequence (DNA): TGTACCAGCAGGAGTCTAGCGGGAGGCTACCCATCCTACAATGAGCAGTTCTTA. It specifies CTSRSLAGGYPSYNEQFL.

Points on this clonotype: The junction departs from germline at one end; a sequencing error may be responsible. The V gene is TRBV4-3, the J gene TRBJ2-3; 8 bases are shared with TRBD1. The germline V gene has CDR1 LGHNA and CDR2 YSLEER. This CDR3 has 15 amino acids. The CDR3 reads CASTQNGQGADTQYF. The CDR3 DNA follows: TGCGCCAGCACCCAAAATGGACAGGGCGCAGATACGCAGTATTTT.

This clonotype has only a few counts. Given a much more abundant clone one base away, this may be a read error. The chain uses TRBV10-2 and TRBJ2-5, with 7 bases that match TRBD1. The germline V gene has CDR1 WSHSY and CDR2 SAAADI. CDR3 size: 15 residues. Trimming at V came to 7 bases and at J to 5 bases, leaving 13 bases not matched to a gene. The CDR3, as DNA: TGCGCCAGCAAGAGAATAGGGGGCTTTGAGGAGACCCAGTACTTC. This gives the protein CASKRIGGFEETQYF.

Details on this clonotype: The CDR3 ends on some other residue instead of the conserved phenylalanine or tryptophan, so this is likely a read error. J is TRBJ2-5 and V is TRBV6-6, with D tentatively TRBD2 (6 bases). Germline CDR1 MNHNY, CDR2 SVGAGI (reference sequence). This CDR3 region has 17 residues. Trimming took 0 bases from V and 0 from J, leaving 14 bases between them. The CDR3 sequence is CASSYSDQTRNQETQYL. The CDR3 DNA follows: TGTGCCAGCAGTTACTCGGACCAGACTAGGAACCAAGAGACCCAGTACCTC.

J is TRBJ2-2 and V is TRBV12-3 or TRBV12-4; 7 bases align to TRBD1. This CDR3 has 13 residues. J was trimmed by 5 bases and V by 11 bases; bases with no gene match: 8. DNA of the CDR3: TGTGCCTGCTGTCAACAGGGGACCGGGGAGCTGTTTTTT. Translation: CACCQQGTGELFF.

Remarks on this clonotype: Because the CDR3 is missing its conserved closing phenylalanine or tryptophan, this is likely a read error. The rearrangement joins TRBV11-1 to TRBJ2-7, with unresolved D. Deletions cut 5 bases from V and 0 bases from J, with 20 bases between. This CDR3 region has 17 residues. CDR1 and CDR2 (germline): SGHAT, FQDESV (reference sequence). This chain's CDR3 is CASSPPLGGSGSYEQYL. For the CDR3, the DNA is TGTGCCAGCAGCCCCCCTTTGGGCGGATCCGGCTCCTACGAGCAGTACCTC.

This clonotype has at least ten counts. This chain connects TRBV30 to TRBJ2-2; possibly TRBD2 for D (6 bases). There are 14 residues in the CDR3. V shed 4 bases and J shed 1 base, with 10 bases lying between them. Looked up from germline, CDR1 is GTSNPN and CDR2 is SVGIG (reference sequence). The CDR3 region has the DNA TGTGCCTGGAAGTGGACTATGAACACCGGGGAGCTGTTTTTT. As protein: CAWKWTMNTGELFF.

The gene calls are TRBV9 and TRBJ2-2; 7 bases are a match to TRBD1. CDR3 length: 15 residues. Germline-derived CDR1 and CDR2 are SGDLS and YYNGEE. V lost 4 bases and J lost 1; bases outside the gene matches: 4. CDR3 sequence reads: CASSTRTGNTGELFF. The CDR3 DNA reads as TGTGCCAGCAGCACTAGGACAGGGAACACCGGGGAGCTGTTTTTT.

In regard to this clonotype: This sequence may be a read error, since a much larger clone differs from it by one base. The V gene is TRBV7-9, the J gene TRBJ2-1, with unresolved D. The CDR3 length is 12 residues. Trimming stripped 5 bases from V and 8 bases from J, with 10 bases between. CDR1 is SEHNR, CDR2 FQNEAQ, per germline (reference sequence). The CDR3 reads CASSPSFYEQFF. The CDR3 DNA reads TGTGCCAGCAGCCCCTCGTTTTATGAGCAGTTCTTC.

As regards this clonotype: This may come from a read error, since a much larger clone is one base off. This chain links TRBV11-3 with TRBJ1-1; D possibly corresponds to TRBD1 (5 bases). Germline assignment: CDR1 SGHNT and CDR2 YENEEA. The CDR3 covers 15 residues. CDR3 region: CASSLDGTVNTKAFF. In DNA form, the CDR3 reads TGTGCCAGCAGCTTAGATGGGACGGTGAACACTAAAGCTTTCTTT.

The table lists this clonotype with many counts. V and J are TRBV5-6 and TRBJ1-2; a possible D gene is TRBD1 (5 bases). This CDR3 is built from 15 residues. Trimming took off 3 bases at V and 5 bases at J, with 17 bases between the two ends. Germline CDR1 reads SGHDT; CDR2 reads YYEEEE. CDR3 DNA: TGTGCCAGCAGCTCCCGCGGGACGGCTCTATATGGCTACACCTTC. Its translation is CASSSRGTALYGYTF.

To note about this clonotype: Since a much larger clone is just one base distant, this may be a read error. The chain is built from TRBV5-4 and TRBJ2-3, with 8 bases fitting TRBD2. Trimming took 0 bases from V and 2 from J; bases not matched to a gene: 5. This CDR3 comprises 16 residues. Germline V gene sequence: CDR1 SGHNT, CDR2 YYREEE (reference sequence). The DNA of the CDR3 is TGTGCCAGCAGCTTGGGGAACGGGAGGGCCACAGATACGCAGTATTTT. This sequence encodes CASSLGNGRATDTQYF. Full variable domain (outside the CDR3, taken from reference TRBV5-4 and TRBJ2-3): ETGVTQSPTHLIKTRGQQVTLRCSSQSGHNTVSWYQQALGQGPQFIFQYYREEENGRGNFPPRFSGLQFPNYSSELNVNALELDDSALYLCASSLGNGRATDTQYFGPGTRLTVL.

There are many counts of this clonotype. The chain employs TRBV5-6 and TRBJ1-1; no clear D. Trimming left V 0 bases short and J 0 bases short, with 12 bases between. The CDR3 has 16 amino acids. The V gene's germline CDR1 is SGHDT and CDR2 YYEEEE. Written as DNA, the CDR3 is TGTGCCAGCAGCTTGGGGGGTTTCGGGATGAACACTGAAGCTTTCTTT. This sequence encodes CASSLGGFGMNTEAFF.

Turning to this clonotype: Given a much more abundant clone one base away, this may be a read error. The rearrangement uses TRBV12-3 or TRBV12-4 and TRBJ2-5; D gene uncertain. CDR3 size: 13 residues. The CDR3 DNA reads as TGTACCAGCAGTTTACATAGCTCAGAGACCCAGTACTTC. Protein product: CTSSLHSSETQYF.

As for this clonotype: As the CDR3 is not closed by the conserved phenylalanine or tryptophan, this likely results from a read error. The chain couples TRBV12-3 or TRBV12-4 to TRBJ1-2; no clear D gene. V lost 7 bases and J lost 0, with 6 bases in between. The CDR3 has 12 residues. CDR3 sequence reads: CASNSANYGYTS. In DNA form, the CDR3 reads TGTGCCAGCAATTCGGCTAACTATGGCTACACCTCC.

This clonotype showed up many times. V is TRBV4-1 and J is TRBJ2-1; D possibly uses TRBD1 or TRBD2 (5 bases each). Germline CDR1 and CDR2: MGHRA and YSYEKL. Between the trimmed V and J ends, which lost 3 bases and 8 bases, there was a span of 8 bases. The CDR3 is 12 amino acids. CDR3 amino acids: CASSHGGYEQFF. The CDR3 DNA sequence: TGCGCCAGCAGCCATGGGGGTTATGAGCAGTTCTTC.

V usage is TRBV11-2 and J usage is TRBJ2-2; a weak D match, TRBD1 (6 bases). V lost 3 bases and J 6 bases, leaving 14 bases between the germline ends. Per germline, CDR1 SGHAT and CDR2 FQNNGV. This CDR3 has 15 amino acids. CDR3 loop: CASSFGTTRSGELFF. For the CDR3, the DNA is TGTGCCAGCAGCTTTGGGACAACTCGGTCCGGGGAGCTGTTTTTT.

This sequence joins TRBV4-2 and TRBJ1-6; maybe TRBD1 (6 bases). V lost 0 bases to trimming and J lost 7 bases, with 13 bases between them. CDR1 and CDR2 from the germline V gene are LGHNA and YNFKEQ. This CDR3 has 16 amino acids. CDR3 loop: CASSQDWIGTNSPLHF. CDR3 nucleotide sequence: TGTGCCAGCAGCCAAGATTGGATAGGGACAAATTCACCCCTCCACTTT.